A selection of T cell receptor beta chains follows, all from one sample in a study of blood T cells in healthy people across ages. TCRdb reanalysed the 5' RACE reads using MiXCR and keeps one entry per CDR3 protein. The sample gives fewer than 900,000 distinct CDR3 sequences, roughly 34% of which show up once; over 10% is in the top ten. Sequencing input: blood. All receptors derive from a young man in good health. Both conserved end residues are part of each CDR3. The D gene is left open where the match is weak. Clone size is given for some rows only: seen once, a few or many times, or a class if the clone is expanded.

>.|TRBJ2-7|.|TRBV4-2
CASSQDLAWEQYF
TGTGCCAGCAGCCAAGATCTAGCATGGGAGCAGTACTTC
>.|TRBJ2-2|.|TRBV6-6
CASSTHARVEGGELFF
TGTGCCAGCAGCACCCACGCCAGGGTAGAAGGGGGGGAGCTGTTTTTT
>few|TRBJ2-5|TRBD1|TRBV12-3/TRBV12-4
CASCRDRGFNEQYF
TGTGCCAGCTGCCGGGACAGGGGCTTCAATGAGCAGTACTTC
>.|TRBJ1-2|.|TRBV20-1
CSARDWLGGGGYGYTF
TGCAGTGCTAGAGATTGGTTGGGGGGCGGGGGCTATGGCTACACCTTC
>.|TRBJ2-1|TRBD2|TRBV4-3
CASSQEASSGPRDEQFF
TGCGCCAGCAGCCAAGAGGCGAGTAGCGGGCCTAGAGATGAGCAGTTCTTC
>few|TRBJ2-7|.|TRBV12-3/TRBV12-4
CASSFIGGSYNEQYF
TGTGCCAGCAGTTTCATCGGGGGCTCCTACAATGAGCAGTACTTC
>.|TRBJ1-4|.|TRBV4-2
CASSQGAAREGKLFF
TGTGCCAGCAGCCAAGGCGCGGCAAGGGAAGGAAAACTGTTTTTT
>.|TRBJ2-7|.|TRBV5-1
CASSGGRFPEEQYF
TGCGCCAGCAGCGGGGGACGGTTTCCCGAAGAGCAGTACTTC
>.|TRBJ1-5|.|TRBV28
CASSPPTGGSNQPQHF
TGTGCCAGCAGTCCCCCGACAGGAGGTAGCAATCAGCCCCAGCATTTT
>many|TRBJ2-5|.|TRBV10-3
CAISSGAETQYF
TGTGCCATCAGTTCCGGGGCTGAGACCCAGTACTTC
>.|TRBJ1-4|.|TRBV14
CASSHSPGDEKLFF
TGTGCCAGCAGCCATTCCCCCGGCGATGAAAAACTGTTTTTT
>few|TRBJ1-5|.|TRBV12-3/TRBV12-4
CASSPGPRSNQPQHF
TGTGCCAGCAGCCCGGGCCCACGCAGCAATCAGCCCCAGCATTTT
>many|TRBJ2-5|.|TRBV12-3/TRBV12-4
CASSLTGETQYF
TGTGCCAGCAGCTTGACTGGGGAGACCCAGTACTTC
>.|TRBJ2-5|TRBD1|TRBV15
CATSSLPGQGKETQYF
TGTGCCACCAGCAGCCTCCCCGGACAGGGAAAAGAGACCCAGTACTTC
>few|TRBJ1-2|TRBD1|TRBV10-3
CAISDETGLYGYTF
TGTGCCATCAGTGATGAGACAGGGCTCTATGGCTACACCTTC
>few|TRBJ1-1|TRBD1|TRBV15
CATSTMTGVTEAFF
TGTGCCACCAGCACGATGACAGGGGTAACTGAAGCTTTCTTT
>.|TRBJ1-1|.|TRBV6-5
CASSHNSEAFF
TGTGCCAGCAGTCACAACAGTGAAGCTTTCTTT
>few|TRBJ2-5|TRBD1|TRBV6-6
CASSYRASGTGKETQYF
TGTGCCAGCAGTTACCGGGCCTCCGGGACAGGAAAAGAGACCCAGTACTTC
>.|TRBJ1-3|.|TRBV2
CASSDISTYFSSGNTIYF
TGTGCCAGCAGTGACATCTCGACCTATTTTAGCTCTGGAAACACCATATATTTT
>.|TRBJ1-6|TRBD1|TRBV12-3/TRBV12-4
CASTLGTGGSPLHF
TGTGCCAGCACCCTCGGGACAGGGGGTTCACCCCTCCACTTT
>few|TRBJ2-5|TRBD2|TRBV3-1
CASSPGLAGWGETQYF
TGTGCCAGCAGCCCGGGACTAGCGGGGTGGGGAGAGACCCAGTACTTC
>.|TRBJ2-2|TRBD1|TRBV10-3
CAISANDRGDTGELFF
TGTGCCATCAGTGCCAACGACAGGGGAGACACCGGGGAGCTGTTTTTT
>few|TRBJ1-6|.|TRBV3-1
CASSQTSTQNSPLHF
TGTGCCAGCAGCCAAACATCCACACAGAATTCACCCCTCCACTTT
>.|TRBJ1-2|.|TRBV7-9
CASSLVDTKPYGYTF
TGTGCCAGCAGCTTAGTCGACACTAAACCCTATGGCTACACCTTC
>.|TRBJ1-1|.|TRBV5-1
CASSLGRGGEVFGTEAFF
TGCGCCAGCAGCTTGGGGCGCGGGGGTGAGGTTTTCGGCACTGAAGCTTTCTTT
>few|TRBJ2-1|TRBD1|TRBV6-4
CASSDKGQGYNEQFF
TGTGCCAGCAGTGACAAAGGACAGGGGTACAATGAGCAGTTCTTC
>many|TRBJ2-1|.|TRBV3-1
CASSQDRTYYLESNEQFF
TGTGCCAGCAGCCAAGATCGTACATACTACCTAGAAAGCAATGAGCAGTTCTTC
>.|TRBJ2-2|TRBD1|TRBV2
CASPGQGANTGELFF
TGTGCCAGTCCCGGACAGGGGGCGAACACCGGGGAGCTGTTTTTT
>few|TRBJ1-5|.|TRBV20-1
CSARAGVNQPQHF
TGCAGTGCTAGGGCAGGAGTAAATCAGCCCCAGCATTTT
>.|TRBJ1-1|TRBD1|TRBV5-1
CASSPGTAREAFF
TGCGCCAGCAGCCCAGGGACAGCGAGAGAAGCTTTCTTT
>few|TRBJ2-3|TRBD1|TRBV5-1
CASSSVGDRAHTQYF
TGCGCCAGCAGTTCGGTTGGGGACAGGGCCCATACGCAGTATTTT
>.|TRBJ1-2|TRBD1|TRBV6-5
CASKGVEVGQNYTF
TGTGCCAGCAAAGGTGTAGAGGTGGGACAGAACTACACCTTC
>.|TRBJ2-2|.|TRBV7-2
CASSLGVASNTGELFF
TGTGCCAGCAGCTTAGGCGTCGCCTCGAACACCGGGGAGCTGTTTTTT
>few|TRBJ1-2|.|TRBV6-2/TRBV6-3
CASSPTARGGVYGYTF
TGTGCCAGCAGCCCCACCGCCAGGGGCGGGGTCTATGGCTACACCTTC
>many|TRBJ2-1|.|TRBV7-2
CASSPGRYNEQFF
TGTGCCAGCAGCCCAGGACGCTACAATGAGCAGTTCTTC
>.|TRBJ2-1|.|TRBV6-2/TRBV6-3
CASMDEGYNEQFF
TGTGCCAGCATGGACGAGGGGTACAATGAGCAGTTCTTC
>few|TRBJ2-1|TRBD2|TRBV4-3
CASSLGLVFYNEQFF
TGCGCCAGCAGCCTGGGACTAGTGTTCTACAATGAGCAGTTCTTC
>few|TRBJ2-3|TRBD2|TRBV7-3
CASSLVGGARDTQYF
TGTGCCAGCAGCTTAGTCGGGGGGGCCAGAGATACGCAGTATTTT
>many|TRBJ2-1|.|TRBV5-1
CASKMTGRPYNEQFF
TGCGCCAGCAAAATGACAGGGAGGCCCTACAATGAGCAGTTCTTC
>.|TRBJ2-7|.|TRBV20-1
CSARDWDGANSYEQYF
TGCAGTGCTAGAGATTGGGACGGGGCGAACTCCTACGAGCAGTACTTC
>.|TRBJ2-1|TRBD2|TRBV4-2
CASSQDYGGGPYNEQFF
TGTGCCAGCAGCCAAGATTACGGGGGGGGGCCCTACAATGAGCAGTTCTTC
>few|TRBJ2-3|TRBD2|TRBV6-6
CASSPGGGGTDTQYF
TGTGCCAGCAGCCCGGGAGGGGGAGGCACAGATACGCAGTATTTT
>.|TRBJ2-1|.|TRBV7-3
CACSLQGSSYNEQFF
TGTGCCTGCAGCCTACAGGGTAGCTCCTACAATGAGCAGTTCTTC